This section outlines one TCR beta chain sequence together with its context. Its antigen is as yet unknown. The source of the sample is a study of T cell responses to AZD1222 COVID-19 vaccine. Study-wide results and caveats: Repertoires were sampled only after the peak T cell response. Spike as a whole was targeted by vaccine-associated CD4 TCRs, dominant at 160-218 and 743-854. Possibly, clonal diversity was underestimated; donors were largely white British and included more females.

The data were produced by immunoSEQ multiplex PCR, yet TCRdb's version contains in-frame clones alone and is incomplete. Of about 120,000 clones listed, approximately 92% were seen once; the top ten hold 3.5% to 4.5%. CDR3 length: 14 residues. Germline values: CDR1 KGHDR, CDR2 SFDVKD. Trimming left V 5 bases short and J 5 bases short, with 14 bases between. The sequence derives from an adult who received the MenACWY meningococcal vaccine as a control. The chain is built from TRBV24-1 and TRBJ2-5, with a tentative D call TRBD2 (6 bases). This specimen was peripheral blood, taken 28 days after the second dose of the MenACWY control vaccine. The DNA of the CDR3 is TGTGCCACCAGTGTTGCGGGGCCGGGGGAGACCCAGTACTTC. This encodes CATSVAGPGETQYF.